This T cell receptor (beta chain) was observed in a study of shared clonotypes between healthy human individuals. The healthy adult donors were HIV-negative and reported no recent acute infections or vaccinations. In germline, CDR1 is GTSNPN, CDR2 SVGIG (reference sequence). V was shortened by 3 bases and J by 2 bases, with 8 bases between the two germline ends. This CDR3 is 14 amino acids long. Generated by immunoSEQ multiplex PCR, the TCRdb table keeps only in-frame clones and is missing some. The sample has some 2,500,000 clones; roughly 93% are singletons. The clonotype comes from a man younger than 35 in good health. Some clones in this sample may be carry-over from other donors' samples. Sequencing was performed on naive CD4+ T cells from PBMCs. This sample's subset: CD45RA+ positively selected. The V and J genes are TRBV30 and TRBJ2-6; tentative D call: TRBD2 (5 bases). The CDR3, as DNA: TGTGCCTGGAGCCCCGGGACTGGGGCCAACGTCCTGACTTTC. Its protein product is CAWSPGTGANVLTF.